One T cell receptor (beta chain) is described in this entry. Antigen specificity is unknown. Germline assignment: CDR1 SEHNR and CDR2 FQNEAQ (reference sequence). The CDR3 is 15 residues long. Trimming took off 5 bases at V and 6 bases at J, with 20 bases between the two ends. Assay used: immunoSEQ multiplex PCR; TCRdb lists only in-frame clones, some missing. The table records around 70,000 clones, 84% of them present only once. The data belong to a study of OX40 agonist ivuxolimab in advanced cancers. Findings and limits, study-wide: Some patients without response likewise showed low normalized clonal expansion.

The sample here was CD4+ or CD8+ T cells sorted from blood, taken in a trial of the OX40 agonist ivuxolimab. The genes are TRBV7-9 and TRBJ2-7; TRBD1 might be the D (6 bases). The source is an adult with an advanced solid tumor such as melanoma, head and neck, liver or kidney cancer. CDR3 residues: CASSPSGHQTSEQYF. CDR3 coding DNA: TGTGCCAGCAGCCCCTCGGGACACCAAACCTCCGAGCAGTACTTC. Full variable domain (missing parts from reference TRBV7-9 and TRBJ2-7): DTGVSQNPRHKITKRGQNVTFRCDPISEHNRLYWYRQTLGQGPEFLTYFQNEAQLEKSRLLSDRFSAERPKGSFSTLEIQRTEQGDSAMYLCASSPSGHQTSEQYFGPGTRLTVT.